What follows are 17 T cell receptor beta chains derived from one specimen sequenced in a study of blood T cell repertoires in COVID-19. Libraries were prepared by immunoSEQ multiplex PCR; TCRdb keeps only in-frame clonotypes and omits some of them. The sample has roughly 120,000 clones, around 90% seen once. Sequencing was carried out using peripheral blood. These receptors all stem from a woman aged 60-70 years with COVID-19, enrolled during active disease.

The chain links TRBV9 to TRBJ1-4, with D perhaps TRBD1 (6 bases). Trimming left V 1 base short and J 0 bases short, with 7 bases between. This CDR3 contains 15 residues. The germline CDR1 and CDR2 sequences are SGDLS and YYNGEE. DNA for the CDR3: TGTGCCAGCAGCGTACAGGGGTCAACTAATGAAAAACTGTTTTTT. It translates to CASSVQGSTNEKLFF. Looking up the rest from reference TRBV9 and TRBJ1-4 gives the full variable domain: DSGVTQTPKHLITATGQRVTLRCSPRSGDLSVYWYQQSLDQGLQFLIQYYNGEERAKGNILERFSAQQFPDLHSELNLSSLELGDSALYFCASSVQGSTNEKLFFGSGTQLSVL.

The V call is TRBV19, the J call TRBJ2-3, with 7 nucleotides matching TRBD2. The CDR3 is 15 residues long. The J segment lost 0 bases and the V segment lost 5 bases, leaving 5 bases of the junction unmatched. Germline CDR1 reads LNHDA; CDR2 reads SQIVND (reference sequence). CDR3 bases: TGTGCCAGTAGTGACAGCGGGGTGAGCACAGATACGCAGTATTTT. Its translation is CASSDSGVSTDTQYF.

The chain combines TRBV7-9 with TRBJ1-2; D possibly corresponds to TRBD1 (6 bases). CDR3 length: 14 amino acids. V lost 3 bases and J 4 bases, leaving 12 bases between the germline ends. Germline V gene lookup returns CDR1 SEHNR and CDR2 FQNEAQ (reference sequence). The CDR3, as DNA: TGTGCCAGCAGCTTCCCAGGGGCCGTCTATGGCTACACCTTC. Its protein product is CASSFPGAVYGYTF.

This clone was counted once. The V gene is TRBV19, the J gene TRBJ1-5, with 8 nucleotides matching TRBD1. Unmatched junction bases numbered 6, after V lost 1 base and J lost 1 base. Per the germline V gene, CDR1 is LNHDA and CDR2 is SQIVND (reference sequence). This CDR3 spans 17 amino acids. CDR3 in DNA: TGTGCCAGTAGTATAGCTCCCAGGGGGCGAAGCAATCAGCCCCAGCATTTT. Its translation is CASSIAPRGRSNQPQHF.

The genes are TRBV19 and TRBJ2-2, with D tentatively TRBD1 (5 bases). The CDR3 runs to 14 residues. Germline V gives CDR1 LNHDA, CDR2 SQIVND (reference sequence). The V and J ends lost 7 bases and 2 bases respectively, with 11 bases between them. CDR3 sequence (DNA): TGTGCCAGTATCTCTGGACAAAACACCGGGGAGCTGTTTTTT. Translated, it gives CASISGQNTGELFF.

The table lists this clone with a count of one. The chain recombines TRBV7-9 with TRBJ1-2; no clear D gene. Germline CDR1 reads SEHNR; CDR2 reads FQNEAQ (reference sequence). CDR3 length equals 15 residues. V was pared by 1 base and J by 4 bases, with 13 bases between. Here the CDR3 reads CASSLGGVLAYGYTF. Written as DNA, the CDR3 is TGTGCCAGCAGCTTAGGGGGAGTTCTTGCCTATGGCTACACCTTC.

The chain joins TRBV7-3 to TRBJ1-5; D is undetermined. From germline, CDR1 is SGHTA and CDR2 FQGTGA. V gave up 2 bases and J gave up 7 bases, with 9 bases separating them. The CDR3 length is 13 residues. The CDR3 nucleotides are TGTGCCAGCAGCTTACGAGCGGGCCAGCCCCAGCATTTT. Encoded protein: CASSLRAGQPQHF.

This clone was seen just once. This rearrangement joins TRBV6-4 to TRBJ2-3, with 7 nucleotides matching TRBD2. With 5 bases clipped from V and 1 base from J, the junction kept 6 bases outside the gene matches. The CDR3 runs 15 residues. Germline CDR1 reads MRHNA; CDR2 reads SNTAGT. DNA of the CDR3: TGTGCCAGCAGTTCTGGACTAGGGGGCACAGATACGCAGTATTTT. This sequence encodes CASSSGLGGTDTQYF.

The chain links TRBV7-9 to TRBJ2-7, with D perhaps matching TRBD1 (6 bases). The CDR3 is 15 residues long. Trimming stripped 0 bases from V and 5 bases from J, with 14 bases between. Germline values: CDR1 SEHNR, CDR2 FQNEAQ (reference sequence). CDR3 sequence (DNA): TGTGCCAGCAGCTTAGCGGGCAGGGGTTCCCACGAGCAGTACTTC. Residues: CASSLAGRGSHEQYF.

This sequence joins TRBV5-1 and TRBJ2-1, with TRBD2 matching 9 bases. This CDR3 contains 18 residues. The V gene end was trimmed by 0 bases and the J gene end by 4 bases; junction bases not matched to a gene: 11. The germline gives CDR1 SGHRS, CDR2 YFSETQ. The CDR3 loop reads CASSLGPAGGPPYNEQFF. The CDR3 region has the DNA TGCGCCAGCAGCTTGGGGCCAGCGGGGGGACCTCCTTACAATGAGCAGTTCTTC.

The chain is built from TRBV14 and TRBJ1-2; D uncertain. The ends were cut back, 0 bases at V and 3 bases at J, with 8 bases in the middle. The CDR3 extends over 14 amino acids. CDR1 SGHDN and CDR2 FVKESK come from the germline V gene. The CDR3 spells CASSQDPSDYGYTF. The CDR3 DNA reads as TGTGCCAGCAGCCAAGACCCAAGCGACTATGGCTACACCTTC.

The J gene is TRBJ1-4, the V gene TRBV3-1 (or the pseudogene TRBV3-2), with D maybe TRBD1 (5 bases). Deletions cut 3 bases from V and 8 bases from J, with 13 bases between. Germline CDR1 LGHDT, CDR2 YNNKEL (reference sequence). CDR3 size: 14 residues. CDR3 region: CASSQGGVGEKLFF. CDR3 DNA sequence: TGTGCCAGCAGCCAGGGGGGGGTTGGAGAAAAACTGTTTTTT.

V and J are TRBV5-1 and TRBJ1-1, with TRBD1 identical over 7 bases. V lost 4 bases to trimming and J lost 2 bases; unmatched junction nucleotides: 11. This CDR3 spans 16 amino acids. Germline V lookup: CDR1 SGHRS, CDR2 YFSETQ. The CDR3 loop is CASSQQGRGLNTEAFF. DNA for the CDR3: TGCGCCAGCAGCCAACAGGGGAGAGGGCTTAACACTGAAGCTTTCTTT.

This clone was recorded only once. The chain joins TRBV18 to TRBJ1-2; no clear D gene. CDR1 and CDR2 (germline): KGHSH, LQKENI. The CDR3 loop spans 14 amino acids. V was trimmed by 6 bases and J by 2 bases, leaving 13 bases between them. The CDR3 DNA reads TGTGCCAGCTCGGCGGACTTGTCCAACTATGGCTACACCTTC. This encodes CASSADLSNYGYTF.

The chain carries TRBV5-1 and TRBJ2-7; 9 bases line up with TRBD1. The CDR3 is made up of 16 amino acids. Germline CDR1 reads SGHRS; CDR2 reads YFSETQ. Unmatched junction bases numbered 12, after V lost 5 bases and J lost 3 bases. CDR3 nucleotides: TGCGCCAGCAGAGTACAGGGGGCGATGGGGAACTACGAGCAGTACTTC. This translates into CASRVQGAMGNYEQYF.

The chain has TRBV18 and TRBJ2-7, with TRBD1 matching over 8 bases. CDR1 and CDR2 from the germline V gene are KGHSH and LQKENI. The CDR3 is 14 residues long. The ends lost 6 bases at V and 7 bases at J; junction bases unmatched: 11. Here the CDR3 DNA reads TGTGCCAGCTCCCCTGGGACAGGCCTACGGGAGCAGTACTTC. Translation gives CASSPGTGLREQYF. Full variable domain (missing parts from reference TRBV18 and TRBJ2-7): NAGVMQNPRHLVRRRGQEARLRCSPMKGHSHVYWYRQLPEEGLKFMVYLQKENIIDESGMPKERFSAEFPKEGPSILRIQQVVRGDSAAYFCASSPGTGLREQYFGPGTRLTVT.

V is TRBV11-2 and J is TRBJ2-1; TRBD1 aligns across 7 bases. The CDR3 runs to 13 residues. CDR1 and CDR2 from the germline V gene are SGHAT and FQNNGV. The trim removed 0 bases at V and 9 bases at J, leaving 2 bases unmatched. The CDR3 sequence is CASSLERGPEQFF. DNA for the CDR3: TGTGCCAGCAGCTTAGAAAGGGGGCCTGAGCAGTTCTTC.